These 22 T cell receptor beta chains were all obtained from the same sample, sequenced in a study of cytomegalovirus exposure and HLA in healthy donors. 60 Vbeta and 13 Jbeta primers were used in PCR. TCRdb's copy holds only in-frame clones and misses some; the assay was immunoSEQ multiplex PCR. The sample has 150,000 to 200,000 clones; roughly 78% are singletons. The sequenced sample consisted of PBMCs. The source is a woman in her forties or fifties in good health and CMV-seropositive.

The chain joins TRBV18 to TRBJ1-4; D is unresolved. Germline CDR1 KGHSH, CDR2 LQKENI. The CDR3 is 15 residues long. V was trimmed by 8 bases and J by 0 bases, leaving 13 bases between them. The CDR3 nucleotides read TGTGCCAGCCACCGAGGCACTACAACTAATGAAAAACTGTTTTTT. It yields the protein CASHRGTTTNEKLFF.

J is TRBJ1-6 and V is TRBV25-1; 7 bases agree with TRBD1. Unmatched junction bases numbered 14, after V lost 5 bases and J lost 4 bases. The CDR3 spans 18 residues. The germline V gene has CDR1 MGHDK and CDR2 SYGVNS. This CDR3 reads CASSNLNLGQEYNSPLHF. The CDR3 nucleotides read TGTGCCAGCAGTAACCTCAACCTTGGACAGGAGTATAATTCACCCCTCCACTTT.

The chain combines TRBV28 with TRBJ2-3; D is perhaps TRBD2 (7 bases). The V and J ends lost 6 bases and 8 bases respectively, with 21 bases between them. This CDR3 has 15 amino acids. Germline V gives CDR1 MDHEN, CDR2 SYDVKM. The CDR3 DNA follows: TGTGCCAGCAGAGGGGGAGGGAATATCCTGGGTACGCAGTATTTT. The encoded protein is CASRGGGNILGTQYF.

This sequence joins TRBV19 and TRBJ1-1, with D perhaps TRBD1 (6 bases). This CDR3 region has 15 residues. Germline V gives CDR1 LNHDA, CDR2 SQIVND (reference sequence). The germline V and J ends were trimmed by 5 bases and 0 bases, with 13 bases remaining between them. The CDR3 nucleotides read TGTGCCAGTAGTCACACAGGGAGGGTGAACACTGAAGCTTTCTTT. Residues: CASSHTGRVNTEAFF.

The gene calls are TRBV28 and TRBJ2-5; no clear D. Germline CDR1 and CDR2: MDHEN and SYDVKM. The CDR3 consists of 15 residues. Trimming took off 5 bases at V and 0 bases at J, with 13 bases between the two ends. The DNA for the CDR3 is TGTGCCAGCAGTGCCTCCTCGGAGTACCAAGAGACCCAGTACTTC. Amino acid sequence: CASSASSEYQETQYF.

This clone was detected only a few times. The germline gene is not matched at one end of the junction; a read error may be the cause. The chain couples TRBV7-9 to TRBJ1-5; D may be TRBD1 (5 bases). Germline V CDR1 and CDR2: SEHNR, FQNEAQ (reference sequence). The CDR3 spans 15 residues. In DNA, the CDR3 is TGTTCCAGCAGCGTTGGCGGGACCCTCAATCAGCCCCAGCATTTT. It yields the protein CSSSVGGTLNQPQHF. Filled out from reference TRBV7-9 and TRBJ1-5, the complete variable domain reads DTGVSQNPRHKITKRGQNVTFRCDPISEHNRLYWYRQTLGQGPEFLTYFQNEAQLEKSRLLSDRFSAERPKGSFSTLEIQRTEQGDSAMYLCSSSVGGTLNQPQHFGDGTRLSIL.

As to this clone: A junction boundary mismatches the germline segment, possibly from a read error. Other DNA variants within this sample encode the same CDR3. J is TRBJ1-2 and V is TRBV7-2; D is unresolved. This CDR3 comprises 14 residues. CDR1 and CDR2 from the germline V gene are SGHTA and FQGNSA. The CDR3 DNA follows: TGCGCCAGCAGCTTAGCGGCGGTATCTATGGGCTACACCTTC. It translates to CASSLAAVSMGYTF.

V is TRBV10-3 and J is TRBJ2-2, with a possible D match to TRBD1 (6 bases). This CDR3 has 15 residues. Trimming left V 9 bases short and J 3 bases short, with 17 bases between. CDR1 ENHRY and CDR2 SYGVKD come from the germline V gene. The chain's CDR3 is CAIRVSGHYTGELFF. CDR3 nucleotide sequence: TGTGCCATAAGAGTTTCGGGACACTACACCGGGGAGCTGTTTTTT.

The V gene is TRBV4-2, the J gene TRBJ2-6, with a tentative D call TRBD2 (5 bases). The CDR3 is made up of 15 amino acids. V lost 4 bases, J lost 2 bases, and 9 bases lay in between. Germline V gene sequence: CDR1 LGHNA, CDR2 YNFKEQ. CDR3 protein: CASSRTGTGANVLTF. In DNA, the CDR3 is TGTGCCAGCAGCCGAACCGGGACTGGGGCCAACGTCCTGACTTTC.

The chain joins TRBV27 to TRBJ2-7, with TRBD1 matching 10 bases. V lost 3 bases to trimming and J lost 4 bases; unmatched junction nucleotides: 9. This CDR3 comprises 16 residues. Germline CDR1 MNHEY, CDR2 SMNVEV (reference sequence). CDR3 loop: CASSLGRGTGAYEQYF. DNA of the CDR3: TGTGCCAGCAGTTTGGGCCGAGGGACAGGGGCTTACGAGCAGTACTTC.

The rearrangement uses TRBV6-1 and TRBJ2-7, with TRBD2 as a possible D gene (5 bases). The CDR3 totals 12 residues. Between the trimmed V and J ends, which lost 7 bases and 0 bases, there was a span of 7 bases. CDR1 and CDR2 from the germline V gene are MNHNS and SASEGT. CDR3 DNA: TGTGCCAGCACAGAGGGCTCCTACGAGCAGTACTTC. This codes for CASTEGSYEQYF.

A single count supports this clone. The genes are TRBV25-1 and TRBJ2-3, with 8 nucleotides matching TRBD1. This CDR3 comprises 16 residues. Looked up from germline, CDR1 is MGHDK and CDR2 is SYGVNS. The V gene end was trimmed by 4 bases and the J gene end by 7 bases; junction bases not matched to a gene: 13. The CDR3 sequence is CASSVGSGTGSNTQYF. The DNA for the CDR3 is TGTGCCAGCAGTGTGGGGTCTGGGACAGGTTCCAATACGCAGTATTTT.

The chain employs TRBV18 and TRBJ1-6; D call uncertain. V was cut by 3 bases and J by 7 bases, with 4 bases left in between. This CDR3 has 12 residues. The V gene's germline CDR1 is KGHSH and CDR2 LQKENI. The CDR3 sequence is CASSPENSPLHF. The CDR3 coding sequence is TGTGCCAGCTCACCTGAGAATTCACCCCTCCACTTT. Based on the CDR3 plus reference TRBV18 and TRBJ1-6, the full variable domain is NAGVMQNPRHLVRRRGQEARLRCSPMKGHSHVYWYRQLPEEGLKFMVYLQKENIIDESGMPKERFSAEFPKEGPSILRIQQVVRGDSAAYFCASSPENSPLHFGNGTRLTVT.

The chain has TRBV5-6 and TRBJ1-5; 8 nucleotides agree with TRBD1. Germline trimming cut 5 bases from V and 6 bases from J; bases unmatched to any gene: 13. The CDR3 runs 16 residues. The germline gives CDR1 SGHDT, CDR2 YYEEEE. The CDR3: CASSLIQGAPGQPQHF. The DNA of the CDR3 is TGTGCCAGCAGTTTGATCCAGGGGGCGCCGGGTCAGCCCCAGCATTTT.

This clone has just one count. The CDR3, as DNA: TGTGCCAGTAGTCCAAGGGACAGGGGATACTACGAGCAGTACTTC. Amino acid sequence: CASSPRDRGYYEQYF. This chain links TRBV19 with TRBJ2-7, with 10 bases fitting TRBD1. Germline V CDR1 and CDR2: LNHDA, SQIVND (reference sequence). V was pared by 5 bases and J by 3 bases, with 7 bases of the junction left unmatched. The CDR3 contains 15 residues.

This clone turned up a few times. CDR3 region: CASTGPEYNEQFF. The DNA for the CDR3 is TGTGCCAGCACTGGTCCTGAATACAATGAGCAGTTCTTC. V and J are TRBV19 and TRBJ2-1; no firm D call. Trimming took off 9 bases at V and 4 bases at J, with 13 bases between the two ends. CDR3 length: 13 amino acids. The germline CDR1 and CDR2 sequences are LNHDA and SQIVND (reference sequence).

This CDR3 reads CASTSKGRNNSPLHF. The DNA of the CDR3 is TGCGCCAGCACATCAAAGGGGCGGAATAATTCACCCCTCCACTTT. The chain carries TRBV23-1 and TRBJ1-6, with D possibly TRBD1 on 5 matching bases. TRBV23-1 is reported as an ORF; its role is uncertain. The CDR3 runs 15 residues. V lost 7 bases to trimming and J lost 5 bases, with 15 bases between them.

The chain combines TRBV5-1 with TRBJ1-1; D is perhaps TRBD1 (5 bases). CDR1 SGHRS and CDR2 YFSETQ come from the germline V gene. V lost 0 bases, J lost 8 bases, and 14 bases lay in between. The length of the CDR3 is 14 residues. The CDR3 is CASSLVRDKGEAFF. CDR3 sequence (DNA): TGCGCCAGCAGCTTGGTAAGGGATAAGGGGGAAGCTTTCTTT.

The rearrangement links TRBV27 to TRBJ1-2; no clear D. The CDR3 consists of 13 residues. The V gene's germline CDR1 is MNHEY and CDR2 SMNVEV (reference sequence). Trimming left V 5 bases short and J 2 bases short, with 9 bases between. The CDR3 DNA reads as TGTGCCAGCAGTGATAACTGGAACTATGGCTACACCTTC. Translated: CASSDNWNYGYTF.

The genes are TRBV27 and TRBJ1-5, with D perhaps matching TRBD1 (5 bases). The CDR3 length is 15 residues. Germline values: CDR1 MNHEY, CDR2 SMNVEV (reference sequence). The ends were cut back, 3 bases at V and 1 base at J, with 10 bases in the middle. The CDR3 loop is CASSLFGGSNQPQHF. The DNA of the CDR3 is TGTGCCAGCAGTTTGTTCGGGGGAAGCAATCAGCCCCAGCATTTT.

The rearrangement uses TRBV20-1 and TRBJ2-1, with D possibly being TRBD2 (5 bases). There are 11 residues in the CDR3. V lost 3 bases, J lost 8 bases, and 8 bases lay in between. CDR1 is DFQATT and CDR2 is SNEGSKA in the germline V gene (reference sequence). CDR3: CSARRADEQFF. CDR3 nucleotide sequence: TGCAGTGCTAGGAGGGCGGATGAGCAGTTCTTC.

This clone was picked up a small number of times. The chain carries TRBV2 and TRBJ2-2; a weak D match, TRBD2 (5 bases). Germline CDR1 reads SNHLY; CDR2 reads FYNNEI. The germline V and J ends were trimmed by 10 bases and 0 bases, with 12 bases remaining between them. This CDR3 is 14 amino acids long. CDR3 DNA sequence: TGTGCCACCGTCCGGGGTTCGAACACCGGGGAGCTGTTTTTT. Translating gives CATVRGSNTGELFF.